The T cell receptor beta chain under discussion was sequenced for a study of T cells expressing NK-cell markers. Turning to the study itself: The eight sequenced donors comprised seven who were HCMV-seropositive and one who was seronegative.

Germline V gene lookup returns CDR1 SNHLY and CDR2 FYNNEI. This CDR3 region has 12 residues. TCRdb re-called the 5' RACE reads and gives one entry per CDR3 protein, without DNA. The data show 350,000 to 450,000 distinct CDR3 sequences, and the top ten clones hold roughly 5.2%. The J gene is TRBJ1-4, the V gene TRBV2. The TCR was taken from a man aged 18-70 years in good health. Sample: blood T cells: a sorted CD56 or NKG2C T cell subset, CD4+ or CD8+ T cells, or bulk PBMC T cells (not recorded which). The CDR3 spells CASRGNSEKLFF.